The next 29 T cell receptor beta chains were all read from a single sample in a study of T cells of healthy individuals. TCRdb passed the 5' RACE reads through MiXCR, listing each CDR3 protein once. The profile shows 90,000 to 100,000 distinct CDR3 sequences, 17% of them singletons. These receptors all stem from a human donor in good health.

The chain is built from TRBV3-1 and TRBJ2-7; possible D gene TRBD1, 5 bases. The V and J ends lost 4 bases and 2 bases respectively, with 12 bases between them. CDR1 is LGHDT and CDR2 is YNNKEL in the germline V gene (reference sequence). CDR3 size: 14 residues. CDR3 nucleotides: TGTGCCAGCAGCCCAGGGTTAGGGGCCTACGAGCAGTACTTC. Its protein is CASSPGLGAYEQYF.

In this sample, this clonotype turned up a few times. The chain couples TRBV7-2 to TRBJ1-1; no clear D gene. Trimming took 4 bases from V and 5 from J, leaving 11 bases between them. This CDR3 is 13 amino acids long. From germline, CDR1 is SGHTA and CDR2 FQGNSA. CDR3 region: CASSSFWETEAFF. CDR3 nucleotide sequence: TGTGCCAGCAGCTCGTTCTGGGAGACTGAAGCTTTCTTT.

This clonotype was counted a few times. This chain links TRBV9 with TRBJ2-7, with D perhaps matching TRBD1 (6 bases). This CDR3 has 14 amino acids. Germline-derived CDR1 and CDR2 are SGDLS and YYNGEE. The germline V and J ends were trimmed by 3 bases and 1 base, with 11 bases remaining between them. The CDR3 DNA is TGTGCCAGCAGCGCCCGGGACATTTCCTACGAGCAGTACTTC. Its protein product is CASSARDISYEQYF.

This clonotype was counted between two and nine times. J is TRBJ1-2 and V is TRBV6-1; D remains ambiguous. Per the germline V gene, CDR1 is MNHNS and CDR2 is SASEGT. V lost 5 bases and J 3 bases, leaving 4 bases between the germline ends. The CDR3 runs to 11 residues. This chain's CDR3 is CASSPYYGYTF. In DNA, the CDR3 is TGTGCCAGCAGTCCCTACTATGGCTACACCTTC.

Regarding this clonotype: This may be a read error, as it is one base from a much larger clone. The CDR3 bases are TGTGCCAGCAGTTCTCCGGGAGAGGGCACTGAAGCTTTCTTT. Protein sequence: CASSSPGEGTEAFF. The genes are TRBV2 and TRBJ1-1; D is undetermined. From germline, CDR1 is SNHLY and CDR2 FYNNEI. V was trimmed by 5 bases and J by 4 bases, leaving 14 bases between them. The CDR3 extends over 14 amino acids.

Points on this clonotype: This may arise from a read error, as a much more abundant clone is one base away. The rearrangement uses TRBV19 and TRBJ2-5; 11 bases match TRBD2. The CDR3 loop spans 15 amino acids. The germline gives CDR1 LNHDA, CDR2 SQIVND (reference sequence). Trimming took 4 bases from V and 5 from J; bases not matched to a gene: 6. The CDR3 here is CASSTTSGVMETQYF. The CDR3 DNA sequence: TGTGCCAGTAGTACGACTAGCGGGGTCATGGAGACCCAGTACTTC.

This clonotype was recorded at least ten times. This rearrangement joins TRBV20-1 to TRBJ1-6; D is ambiguous. The germline V gene encodes CDR1 DFQATT and CDR2 SNEGSKA (reference sequence). The CDR3 loop spans 14 amino acids. V shed 3 bases and J shed 7 bases, with 13 bases lying between them. CDR3 protein: CSARGVGINSPLHF. CDR3 in DNA: TGCAGTGCTAGGGGAGTCGGCATAAATTCACCCCTCCACTTT.

The chain links TRBV15 to TRBJ2-3, with a tentative D call TRBD2 (6 bases). There are 15 residues in the CDR3. Germline V gives CDR1 LNHNV, CDR2 YYDKDF (reference sequence). Between the trimmed V and J ends, which lost 5 bases and 1 base, there was a span of 13 bases. The CDR3 loop reads CATSARLGGTDTQYF. In DNA form, the CDR3 reads TGTGCCACCAGCGCCAGACTAGGGGGCACAGATACGCAGTATTTT.

This clonotype was seen more than once but under ten times. J is TRBJ2-1 and V is TRBV6-2 or TRBV6-3, with D hard to call. The CDR3 extends over 14 amino acids. Germline V CDR1 and CDR2: MNHEY, SVGEGT. Between the trimmed V and J ends, which lost 8 bases and 4 bases, there was a span of 15 bases. DNA for the CDR3: TGTGCCAGCTGTCCCCCCGGACCATACAATGAGCAGTTCTTC. This sequence encodes CASCPPGPYNEQFF.

The V and J genes are TRBV7-2 and TRBJ1-5; D is ambiguous. Trimming shortened V by 2 bases and J by 1 base, and 9 bases separated the two germline ends. This CDR3 contains 15 residues. Germline V gene sequence: CDR1 SGHTA, CDR2 FQGNSA. CDR3 in DNA: TGTGCCAGCAGCTTATCGTACTTCAGCAATCAGCCCCAGCATTTT. This encodes CASSLSYFSNQPQHF.

Only a few counts were recorded for this clonotype. The junction does not match germline at one end; this may be a read error. The CDR3 loop reads CASSQTALPTYEQYF. CDR3 sequence (DNA): TGCGCCAGCAGCCAAACAGCGCTCCCCACCTACGAGCAGTACTTC. V and J are TRBV4-2 and TRBJ2-7; no reliable D call. Looked up from germline, CDR1 is LGHNA and CDR2 is YNFKEQ. This CDR3 comprises 15 residues.

The genes are TRBV7-2 and TRBJ1-5, with a weak D call TRBD1 (5 bases). Trimming left V 5 bases short and J 3 bases short, with 14 bases between. Germline-derived CDR1 and CDR2 are SGHTA and FQGNSA. The CDR3 is made up of 15 amino acids. The CDR3 DNA follows: TGTGCCAGCAGCCCAAGTTGGGACTCCAATCAGCCCCAGCATTTT. Amino acid sequence: CASSPSWDSNQPQHF.

The chain carries TRBV2 and TRBJ2-2; D unresolved. Germline CDR1 SNHLY, CDR2 FYNNEI. CDR3 length: 14 amino acids. The germline V and J ends were trimmed by 8 bases and 0 bases, with 10 bases remaining between them. Here the CDR3 DNA reads TGTGCCAGCGGCGGACCATCGAACACCGGGGAGCTGTTTTTT. Its translation: CASGGPSNTGELFF.

This clonotype was observed at least ten times. J is TRBJ1-6 and V is TRBV5-5; the D gene is possibly TRBD1 (5 bases). Germline assignment: CDR1 SGHKS and CDR2 YYEKEE (reference sequence). The CDR3 spans 16 residues. Trimming pared 4 bases from V and 6 bases from J, leaving 17 bases between. The CDR3 loop reads CASSPANRDRNSPLHF. Written as DNA, the CDR3 is TGTGCCAGCAGCCCCGCAAACCGGGACCGTAATTCACCCCTCCACTTT.

In its sample, this clonotype was seen a few times. The rearrangement uses TRBV27 and TRBJ2-7; 9 bases align to TRBD1. V trimming: 5 bases; J trimming: 0 bases; junction bases outside the gene matches: 8. The CDR3 is 16 amino acids. Looked up from germline, CDR1 is MNHEY and CDR2 is SMNVEV (reference sequence). This CDR3 reads CASSPHRGQSSYEQYF. The CDR3 coding sequence is TGTGCCAGCAGTCCCCACAGGGGGCAGAGCTCCTACGAGCAGTACTTC.

The chain joins TRBV27 to TRBJ2-3, with 12 bases identical to TRBD2. V was pared by 3 bases and J by 0 bases, with 7 bases of the junction left unmatched. This CDR3 spans 18 amino acids. Germline V lookup: CDR1 MNHEY, CDR2 SMNVEV (reference sequence). In DNA form, the CDR3 reads TGTGCCAGCAGTTTGTCACTAGCGGGAGGAGCTAGCACAGATACGCAGTATTTT. This sequence encodes CASSLSLAGGASTDTQYF.

This clonotype has a count of ten or more. V usage is TRBV7-9 and J usage is TRBJ2-2; TRBD1 agrees at 7 bases. J gave up 1 base and V 4 bases, and 12 bases lay outside the gene matches. The CDR3 spans 18 residues. Germline assignment: CDR1 SEHNR and CDR2 FQNEAQ (reference sequence). DNA for the CDR3: TGTGCCAGCAGCTCGGGACCGGGACAGAGAAAGAACACCGGGGAGCTGTTTTTT. It specifies CASSSGPGQRKNTGELFF.

At least ten counts were recorded for this clonotype. V usage is TRBV29-1 and J usage is TRBJ2-2, with D hard to call. CDR3 size: 13 residues. The germline CDR1 and CDR2 sequences are SQVTM and ANQGSEA. Trimming left V 4 bases short and J 2 bases short, with 8 bases between. For the CDR3, the DNA is TGCAGCGTTGGGCAGGTTAACACCGGGGAGCTGTTTTTT. Its translation: CSVGQVNTGELFF.

This clonotype was seen ten or more times. The chain has TRBV5-1 and TRBJ2-3, with D possibly TRBD1 on 5 matching bases. From germline, CDR1 is SGHRS and CDR2 YFSETQ. Trimming removed 4 bases at V and 6 bases at J, with 12 bases between. The CDR3 contains 13 residues. The DNA for the CDR3 is TGCGCCAGCAGCCCAAGATCAGGGGATACGCAGTATTTT. Translating it yields CASSPRSGDTQYF.

Note on this clonotype: The junction does not match germline at one end; this may be a read error. J is TRBJ1-2 and V is TRBV7-2; unclear D gene. Per germline, CDR1 SGHTA and CDR2 FQGNSA. The CDR3 is made up of 14 amino acids. CDR3 protein: CASSLGRLPGIAPF. DNA of the CDR3: TGTGCCAGCAGCTTAGGGCGCCTCCCTGGAATTGCCCCCTTC. The full variable domain, rest sourced from reference TRBV7-2 and TRBJ1-2, is GAGVSQSPSNKVTEKGKDVELRCDPISGHTALYWYRQSLGQGLEFLIYFQGNSAPDKSGLPSDRFSAERTGGSVSTLTIQRTQQEDSAVYLCASSLGRLPGIAPFGSGTRLTVV.

The CDR3 here is CAITLGRGMGTDTQYF. CDR3 DNA: TGTGCCATCACCCTGGGCCGGGGAATGGGCACAGATACGCAGTATTTT. The chain recombines TRBV28 with TRBJ2-3; TRBD2 might be the D (5 bases). CDR1 and CDR2 (germline): MDHEN, SYDVKM. The CDR3 covers 16 residues. Trimming removed 10 bases at V and 1 base at J, with 21 bases between.

V usage is TRBV6-2 or TRBV6-3 and J usage is TRBJ2-3; unclear D gene. Germline V lookup: CDR1 MNHEY, CDR2 SVGEGT. V was trimmed by 4 bases and J by 5 bases, leaving 10 bases between them. The CDR3 covers 13 residues. This chain's CDR3 is CASSLVNGDTQYF. The CDR3 DNA follows: TGTGCCAGCAGTTTGGTGAATGGAGATACGCAGTATTTT.

This clonotype was seen a few times. V and J are TRBV7-2 and TRBJ2-3; 12 bases match TRBD2. This CDR3 is 18 amino acids long. CDR1 is SGHTA, CDR2 FQGNSA, per germline. V lost 2 bases to trimming and J lost 4 bases; unmatched junction nucleotides: 10. The CDR3 sequence: CASSLSGSSGGEADTQYF. The CDR3 DNA reads TGTGCCAGCAGCTTAAGTGGGTCTAGCGGGGGGGAGGCAGATACGCAGTATTTT.

This clonotype has just a few counts. The rearrangement uses TRBV28 and TRBJ1-1, with D possibly TRBD1 on 6 matching bases. Germline values: CDR1 MDHEN, CDR2 SYDVKM. V lost 2 bases and J lost 3, with 16 bases in between. The CDR3 has 16 residues. In DNA, the CDR3 is TGTGCCAGCAGTTTAATGGGGGGGGCTGGGGACACTGAAGCTTTCTTT. It encodes CASSLMGGAGDTEAFF.

The chain couples TRBV4-3 to TRBJ2-7; 8 bases line up with TRBD2. J was trimmed by 4 bases and V by 0 bases; bases with no gene match: 5. The CDR3 runs to 15 residues. CDR1 and CDR2 from the germline V gene are LGHNA and YSLEER. CDR3 coding DNA: TGCGCCAGCAGCCAAGAACGGGGGGGAAAATACGAGCAGTACTTC. As protein: CASSQERGGKYEQYF.

J is TRBJ1-4 and V is TRBV2, with D perhaps matching TRBD1 (6 bases). Looked up from germline, CDR1 is SNHLY and CDR2 is FYNNEI. The CDR3 has 16 residues. V lost 6 bases, J lost 0 bases, and 14 bases lay in between. The CDR3 sequence: CASSADRGATNEKLFF. Written as DNA, the CDR3 is TGTGCCAGCAGCGCGGACAGAGGGGCAACTAATGAAAAACTGTTTTTT.

This clonotype has a count of ten or more. V is TRBV12-3 or TRBV12-4 and J is TRBJ2-5, with TRBD2 identical over 10 bases. The trim removed 2 bases at V and 5 bases at J, leaving 5 bases unmatched. This CDR3 spans 15 amino acids. The CDR3: CASSLTLAGEETQYF. In nucleotides, the CDR3 is TGTGCCAGCAGTTTAACCCTAGCGGGGGAGGAGACCCAGTACTTC.

This clonotype was detected a few times. This rearrangement joins TRBV7-2 to TRBJ1-4, with 8 bases that match TRBD1. Germline CDR1 SGHTA, CDR2 FQGNSA. The V and J ends lost 2 bases and 5 bases, in that order; junction bases with no gene match: 7. This CDR3 contains 16 residues. The chain's CDR3 is CASSLYRDRRNEKLFF. The DNA of the CDR3 is TGTGCCAGCAGCTTATACCGGGACAGGAGAAATGAAAAACTGTTTTTT.

The J gene is TRBJ2-3, the V gene TRBV28; weak D call: TRBD1 (5 bases). The CDR3 runs to 14 residues. Germline CDR1 and CDR2: MDHEN and SYDVKM. The germline V and J ends were trimmed by 3 bases and 2 bases, with 9 bases remaining between them. CDR3 region: CASSFLGDTDTQYF. The DNA for the CDR3 is TGTGCCAGCAGTTTCTTAGGGGACACAGATACGCAGTATTTT.